This T cell receptor beta chain is from a study of graft-versus-host responses after intestinal transplantation. The CDR3 runs 13 residues. Per the germline V gene, CDR1 is GTSNPN and CDR2 is SVGIG (reference sequence). Trimming removed 3 bases from V and 2 bases from J; junction bases left unmatched: 3. Study conclusions and caveats: GvH clones were identified in recipient marrow, with some first appearing in ileum or blood.

The assay was immunoSEQ multiplex PCR, and TCRdb's table has in-frame clones only and misses some. The table records fewer than 95,000 clones, approximately 94% of them present only once. Regarding this clone: The antigen is undetermined.

The sequenced sample was unstimulated CD8+ T cells sorted from spleen or lymph node cells, obtained before intestinal transplant. The V call is TRBV30, the J call TRBJ2-7, with TRBD1 identical over 8 bases. This TCR came from a human donor who received an intestinal transplant. The CDR3 region has the DNA TGTGCCTGGAGGGGGGACAGGCCCTACGAGCAGTACTTC. This encodes CAWRGDRPYEQYF.